This T cell receptor beta chain was obtained from a study of shared clonotypes between healthy human individuals. Each sample came from a Caucasian adult donor living in Nashville, Tennessee. Note on this clone: Its antigen remains unknown.

The V gene's germline CDR1 is SGHRS and CDR2 YFSETQ. Trimming removed 3 bases from V and 7 bases from J; junction bases left unmatched: 7. This CDR3 spans 13 amino acids. TCRdb keeps only in-frame clones here, not all; method: immunoSEQ multiplex PCR. The sample has about 1.1 million clones, approximately 80% seen once. Overall study results and limits: Among donors, clonotype sharing was expected to be affected by sequencing depth. Clonotypes shared by all four sorted-subset donors had higher generation probabilities than non-shared clonotypes.

V and J are TRBV5-1 and TRBJ2-7, with 7 bases matching TRBD1. The sequence came from a man between 18 and 29 years old in good health. Some clones in this sample may be carry-over from other donors' samples. Source material: memory CD4+ T cells from PBMCs. Subset indicated: CD45RA-negative fraction. The CDR3 is CASSYETGEEQYF. In DNA, the CDR3 is TGCGCCAGCAGCTACGAAACAGGGGAAGAGCAGTACTTC.